This T cell receptor beta chain was profiled in a study of T cells in Graves' hyperthyroidism and ophthalmopathy (dated by TCRdb to about 2019). A note on the overall study: Peripheral blood samples were taken at initial diagnosis, before any treatment was given. To identify TCR V-J signatures that set the groups apart, the researchers used a discovery cohort of more than 95 patients, made up of fewer than 50 with Graves' ophthalmopathy and some 58 with stable Graves' hyperthyroidism. Prospective prediction of ophthalmopathy was tested in an independent validation cohort of 18 to 20 hyperthyroidism patients and roughly 16 patients who later progressed to ophthalmopathy. For training and testing, the 80 to 100 patients in the discovery cohort were randomly divided in a 7:3 ratio. In addition, the study compared T-cell repertoires in thyroid tissue and in blood from roughly 6 Graves' hyperthyroidism patients. After sampling, hyperthyroidism patients received methimazole starting at 30 mg daily, and ophthalmopathy patients received high-dose intravenous methylprednisolone. According to the paper, TCR Vbeta CDR3 sequencing was carried out on 135 peripheral blood samples, which came from approximately 41 ophthalmopathy, roughly 75 hyperthyroidism and approximately 17 progressor patients. The study at large found these results: Sample size was not statistically predetermined, and investigators were not blinded to group allocation. A 13 V-J signature model separated ophthalmopathy from stable hyperthyroidism, with approximately 87% sensitivity and about 81% specificity in cross-validation and 80%/75% in testing. Most expanded thyroid clonotypes (frequency above 0.001) were also found in blood, which suggests that blood repertoires may mirror thyroid immune responses. During validation, the model predicted progression to ophthalmopathy a median of about 6.3 months ahead of onset, with just under 71% sensitivity and less than 85% specificity.

The junction carries 8 bases between V and J, which are trimmed by 3 bases and 3 bases respectively. The germline V gene yields SNHLY for CDR1 and FYNNEI for CDR2. The CDR3 starts with the cysteine, ends with the phenylalanine, and has 13 residues. Here the CDR3 DNA is all that survives: 39 bases in frame from base 1. At least ten counts were recorded for this clonotype. It lacks a known antigen. No base quality values were provided; no much bigger clone lies one nucleotide off. The TCR beta CDR3 regions were amplified from RNA transcripts. The TCR CDR3 was subjected to a first round of RT-PCR using the HTBI primer set and the Qiagen OneStep RT-PCR kit. The libraries were constructed in a second round of multiplex PCR and then size-selected and purified. Paired-end sequencing of the libraries was performed with 100 bp reads on an Illumina HiSeq2000. Processing in the source paper ran as follows. SOAPnuke was used to process the raw data, throwing out any read that contained adapters or uncalled bases, had a mean Phred below 15, or lacked an exact constant-primer or identifier match. COPE v1.2.5 was used to merge high-quality paired reads, and clonotypes were defined as unique nucleotide sequences. MiTCR v1.1 was used to align clonotypes to the IMGT TRBV, TRBD and TRBJ reference segments. The analysis included only V-J combinations with a frequency above 0.0001, which together covered about 99% of the repertoires. The TCS score was defined as F50 (clonal expansion) divided by E x V (chaos), with BLOSUM62-based TCRdist calculated between CDR3 peptides within each V-J. Welch's t-statistics and random forest reduced 450 to 600 V-J features to about 12, which were used in a naive Bayes classifier (R e1071). The raw public reads went through TCRdb reprocessing: fastp at Q25, MiXCR clone calling, in-frame beta chains kept. Every distinct CDR3 protein forms one entry, paired with its most common genes and DNA. Clone size and V and J calls follow TCRdb, not the original study. This sample lists some 250,000 distinct CDR3 sequences; roughly 15% were detected once. The ten largest clones take up 10% to 15% of the sample.

Hyperthyroidism patients were newly diagnosed, with disease duration under 2 months, and aged 18 to 65 years. Patients with uncontrolled infections, other autoimmune diseases, pregnancy or lactation were excluded. Diagnoses were based on clinical symptoms, serum thyroxine and TRAb, thyroid ultrasound and orbital computed tomography. Blood from progressor patients was drawn when they were first diagnosed with hyperthyroidism, before any ophthalmopathy symptoms appeared. PBMCs were isolated from 10 ml of fresh peripheral blood by Ficoll-Paque density gradient centrifugation. Progressor patients were first diagnosed with Graves' hyperthyroidism and then developed ophthalmopathy during follow-up. Total RNA was extracted using Trizol reagent, and RNA quality was assessed on an Agilent 2100 Bioanalyzer.

In this chain, TRBV2 is recombined with TRBJ1-1; the D gene cannot be named for sure. The material sequenced was blood. The TCR originated in a woman between 40 and 50 years old with Graves' hyperthyroidism that later progressed to Graves' ophthalmopathy. Read as DNA, the sequence is TGTGCCAGCAGTGAGGGGAGTTACACTGAAGCTTTCTTT. Its translation is CASSEGSYTEAFF.